This paragraph covers one TCR beta chain sequence. Its antigen is currently unknown. The length of the CDR3 is 16 residues. In germline, CDR1 is SEHNR, CDR2 FQNEAQ (reference sequence). V shed 2 bases and J shed 3 bases, with 16 bases lying between them. This sample is drawn from a study of T cell responses to AZD1222 COVID-19 vaccine. Study-wide results and limits: Donors were largely white British and mainly female; clonal diversity was possibly underestimated.

This table comes from immunoSEQ multiplex PCR, and its TCRdb copy is limited to in-frame clones, with some not included. This repertoire shows approximately 150,000 clones, roughly 90% found once; its top ten account for about 1.9%. This sample comprised peripheral blood, obtained 28 days after the second AZD1222 dose. The chain employs TRBV7-9 and TRBJ1-1; TRBD1 might be the D (6 bases). The TCR originated in an adult who received the AZD1222 COVID-19 vaccine. The CDR3 reads CASSLKDSGSDTEAFF. The CDR3 DNA reads as TGTGCCAGCAGCTTAAAGGACAGCGGCTCTGACACTGAAGCTTTCTTT.